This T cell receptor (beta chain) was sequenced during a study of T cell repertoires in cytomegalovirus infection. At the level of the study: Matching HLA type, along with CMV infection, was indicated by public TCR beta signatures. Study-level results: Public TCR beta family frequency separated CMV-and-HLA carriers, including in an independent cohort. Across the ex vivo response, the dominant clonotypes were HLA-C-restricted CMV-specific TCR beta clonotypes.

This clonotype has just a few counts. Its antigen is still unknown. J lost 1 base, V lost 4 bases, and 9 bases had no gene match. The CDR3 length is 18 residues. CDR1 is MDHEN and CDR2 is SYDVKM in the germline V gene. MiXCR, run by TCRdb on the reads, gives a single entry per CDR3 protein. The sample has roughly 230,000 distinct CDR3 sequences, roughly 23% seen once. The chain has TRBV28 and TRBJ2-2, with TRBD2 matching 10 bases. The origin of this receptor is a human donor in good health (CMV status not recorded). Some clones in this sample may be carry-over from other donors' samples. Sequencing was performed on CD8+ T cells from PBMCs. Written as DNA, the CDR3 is TGTGCCAGCAGTTCATTAACCCTAGCGGGGGTGAACACCGGGGAGCTGTTTTTT. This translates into CASSSLTLAGVNTGELFF.